Each of the 18 T cell receptor beta chains below was sequenced from the same sample in a study of cytomegalovirus exposure and HLA in healthy donors (dated by TCRdb to about 2017). Receptor libraries were prepared by the immunoSEQ multiplex PCR assay. For the multiplex PCR, a mixture combining 60 forward primers for TCR Vbeta segments and 13 reverse primers for TCR Jbeta segments was used. As stored in TCRdb, this immuneACCESS dataset retains in-frame rearrangements with V and J assigned. A fraction of the clones does not appear; measured against another copy, unresolved V genes explain less than half of the discrepancy, and the remainder lacks a known reason. The sample profile shows some 180,000 clones; around 80% of them were found once. 4.4% of the sample is held by the ten biggest clonotypes. Sequences were obtained from PBMCs. These receptors originate from a woman aged 30 to 39 in good health and CMV-seropositive.

This CDR3 reads CASSPDRGGYNEQFF. The CDR3 DNA follows: TGTGCCAGCAGTCCCGACAGGGGTGGGTACAATGAGCAGTTCTTC. The rearrangement links TRBV6-1 to TRBJ2-1; TRBD1 agrees at 8 bases. After removal of 5 bases from V and 4 bases from J, the junction contained 7 bases not matched to a gene. Germline-derived CDR1 and CDR2 are MNHNS and SASEGT. This CDR3 has 15 amino acids.

Worth noting for this clone: Germline and junction disagree at one end, which may indicate a read error. The gene calls are TRBV2 and TRBJ2-7; 7 bases are shared with TRBD1. This CDR3 is built from 13 residues. CDR1 SNHLY and CDR2 FYNNEI come from the germline V gene. This CDR3 reads CASRRQGTYEQHF. CDR3 sequence (DNA): TGTGCCAGCAGACGACAGGGTACCTACGAGCAGCACTTC.

With respect to this clone: Other nucleotide sequences in the sample specify the same CDR3. The J gene is TRBJ1-1, the V gene TRBV15, with D possibly being TRBD1 (5 bases). V was pared by 0 bases and J by 0 bases, with 8 bases between. CDR1 is LNHNV, CDR2 YYDKDF, per germline (reference sequence). The CDR3 covers 15 residues. The CDR3 nucleotides read TGTGCCACCAGCAGAGACAGGGCCATGAACACTGAAGCTTTCTTT. It specifies CATSRDRAMNTEAFF.

The chain joins TRBV5-6 to TRBJ2-5; the match to TRBD1 covers 8 bases. The J segment lost 6 bases and the V segment lost 4 bases, leaving 5 bases of the junction unmatched. Per the germline V gene, CDR1 is SGHDT and CDR2 is YYEEEE. The CDR3 extends over 13 amino acids. Here the CDR3 reads CASSRQGKKTQYF. In DNA, the CDR3 is TGTGCCAGCAGCCGACAGGGGAAAAAGACCCAGTACTTC. Based on the CDR3 plus reference TRBV5-6 and TRBJ2-5, the full variable domain is DAGVTQSPTHLIKTRGQQVTLRCSPKSGHDTVSWYQQALGQGPQFIFQYYEEEERQRGNFPDRFSGHQFPNYSSELNVNALLLGDSALYLCASSRQGKKTQYFGPGTRLLVL.

This sequence joins TRBV4-1 and TRBJ1-2, with a possible D match to TRBD1 (6 bases). CDR3 length: 15 residues. Germline V CDR1 and CDR2: MGHRA, YSYEKL. Between the trimmed V and J ends, which lost 4 bases and 1 base, there was a span of 13 bases. The CDR3 DNA sequence: TGCGCCAGCAGCCTTGGCAGGGGATATAACTATGGCTACACCTTC. This codes for CASSLGRGYNYGYTF.

V usage is TRBV7-2 and J usage is TRBJ2-1; D unclear. The CDR3 is 14 amino acids. Germline CDR1 and CDR2: SGHTA and FQGNSA. V gave up 1 base and J gave up 4 bases, with 8 bases separating them. This CDR3 reads CASSLDFLYNEQFF. The CDR3 DNA follows: TGTGCCAGCAGCTTAGACTTTTTGTACAATGAGCAGTTCTTC.

This chain connects TRBV19 to TRBJ2-2, with TRBD1 matching over 7 bases. Germline V CDR1 and CDR2: LNHDA, SQIVND (reference sequence). The CDR3 covers 16 residues. V was clipped by 3 bases and J by 5 bases; unmatched bases: 9. CDR3 DNA sequence: TGTGCCAGTAGTATTAGGCTTAACAGGGGAACCGGGGAGCTGTTTTTT. Its protein product is CASSIRLNRGTGELFF.

This sequence joins TRBV5-6 and TRBJ1-5; TRBD1 is a possible D gene (6 bases). Per germline, CDR1 SGHDT and CDR2 YYEEEE. The CDR3 spans 17 residues. Deletions cut 4 bases from V and 10 bases from J, with 27 bases between. CDR3 nucleotides: TGTGCCAGCAGCGGGGAGGGGGACACCTCCGATTCACATCCCCAGCATTTT. Translated, it gives CASSGEGDTSDSHPQHF.

J is TRBJ2-2 and V is TRBV18, with no clear D. CDR3 size: 14 residues. Trimming left V 2 bases short and J 4 bases short, with 8 bases between. The germline CDR1 and CDR2 sequences are KGHSH and LQKENI. The DNA for the CDR3 is TGTGCCAGCTCACCAGCAGTTGGCACCGGGGAGCTGTTTTTT. Encoded protein: CASSPAVGTGELFF. Complete variable domain (other parts from reference TRBV18 and TRBJ2-2): NAGVMQNPRHLVRRRGQEARLRCSPMKGHSHVYWYRQLPEEGLKFMVYLQKENIIDESGMPKERFSAEFPKEGPSILRIQQVVRGDSAAYFCASSPAVGTGELFFGEGSRLTVL.

The CDR3 nucleotides are TGTGCCAGCAGCCCACGACAGGCCTTGGTCTCCTACGAGCAGTACTTC. Translated, it gives CASSPRQALVSYEQYF. This chain uses TRBV5-8 with TRBJ2-7; the D gene is possibly TRBD1 (6 bases). Per the germline V gene, CDR1 is SGHTS and CDR2 is YDEGEE. The CDR3 sequence is 16 residues long. Trimming stripped 4 bases from V and 0 bases from J, with 17 bases between.

The rearrangement joins TRBV5-6 to TRBJ2-1, with 13 bases aligning to TRBD2. Trimming took 3 bases from V and 7 from J; bases not matched to a gene: 7. The CDR3 has 16 amino acids. Per germline, CDR1 SGHDT and CDR2 YYEEEE. The CDR3 coding sequence is TGTGCCAGCAGCTGGGGCACTAGCGGGAGGGGGAATGAGCAGTTCTTC. Amino acids: CASSWGTSGRGNEQFF.

The chain couples TRBV4-1 to TRBJ1-2, with unresolved D. The ends were cut back, 4 bases at V and 4 bases at J, with 19 bases in the middle. Germline V gene data show CDR1 as MGHRA and CDR2 as YSYEKL. The CDR3 runs to 16 residues. The CDR3 sequence: CASSRPRRDNAYGYTF. The CDR3 DNA reads TGCGCCAGCAGCCGACCCAGGAGGGATAACGCCTATGGCTACACCTTC.

The CDR3 loop reads CASSTDLSGSPPLHF. The CDR3, as DNA: TGTGCCAGTAGTACCGACCTATCCGGGTCGCCACCCCTCCACTTT. The rearrangement links TRBV19 to TRBJ1-6; D is uncertain. The CDR3 extends over 15 amino acids. Germline V gene lookup returns CDR1 LNHDA and CDR2 SQIVND (reference sequence). The V end was cut by 4 bases, the J end by 11 bases, with 18 bases between.

The chain employs TRBV2 and TRBJ2-7; tentatively, D is TRBD2 (7 bases). V was pared by 8 bases and J by 4 bases, with 9 bases between. In germline, CDR1 is SNHLY, CDR2 FYNNEI. The CDR3 length is 11 residues. The CDR3 nucleotides read TGTGCCAGCGCGGGGGCTTACGAGCAGTACTTC. It encodes CASAGAYEQYF.

V is TRBV18 and J is TRBJ1-3, with D tentatively TRBD1 (6 bases). This CDR3 has 14 residues. Trimming stripped 4 bases from V and 0 bases from J, with 7 bases between. The germline V gene encodes CDR1 KGHSH and CDR2 LQKENI. This CDR3 is CASSRDNSGNTIYF. The CDR3 DNA sequence: TGTGCCAGCTCACGGGACAACTCTGGAAACACCATATATTTT.

V gene TRBV29-1 combines with J gene TRBJ2-7, with D tentatively TRBD2 (5 bases). Germline CDR1 and CDR2: SQVTM and ANQGSEA. V dropped 7 bases and J dropped 4 bases, with 20 bases sitting between them. This CDR3 contains 14 residues. CDR3 sequence (DNA): TGCAGCGCCCAACTAGGTGGTTTTGGTTACGAGCAGTACTTC. Its translation is CSAQLGGFGYEQYF.

The rearrangement uses TRBV7-6 and TRBJ2-1; 11 bases are a match to TRBD2. J gave up 7 bases and V 1 base, and 6 bases lay outside the gene matches. Germline CDR1 is SGHVS and CDR2 is FNYEAQ. The CDR3 is made up of 16 amino acids. Here the CDR3 DNA reads TGTGCCAGCAGCTTAGTAGTGGCTAGCGGGGGGAATGAGCAGTTCTTC. Translated, it gives CASSLVVASGGNEQFF.

The chain uses TRBV27 and TRBJ2-3; 14 bases line up with TRBD2. With 1 base clipped from V and 1 base from J, the junction kept 13 bases outside the gene matches. This CDR3 contains 21 residues. From germline, CDR1 is MNHEY and CDR2 SMNVEV (reference sequence). CDR3 region: CASSLYSGLAGDGRGTDTQYF. In DNA, the CDR3 is TGTGCCAGCAGTTTATATTCGGGACTAGCGGGGGACGGGCGAGGCACAGATACGCAGTATTTT.